This TCR beta chain was sequenced in a study of PD-1 blockade in mismatch repair-deficient tumors. Study summary: Enrolled about 2013-2016, patients had progressing, pretreated mismatch repair-deficient cancers of 12 to 13 types.

Sequencing used immunoSEQ multiplex PCR; TCRdb keeps in-frame clones, though not all of them. Of 100,000 to 150,000 clones listed, roughly 90% are singletons. Regarding the study as a whole: Tumor-resident clones, often absent from pretreatment blood, expanded after pembrolizumab and then contracted.

PCR or immunohistochemistry showed mismatch repair deficiency in every enrolled patient. Three pembrolizumab responders had their TCRs sequenced. Worth noting for this clone: Its antigen is not identified.

This receptor was taken from an adult with mismatch repair-deficient cancer. The source was peripheral blood, collected 72 weeks after starting pembrolizumab.

Written as DNA, the CDR3 is TGTGCCAGCAGCTCAGGACAGGGGTGGACCTACGAGCAGTACTTC. Protein product: CASSSGQGWTYEQYF. The genes are TRBV11-2 and TRBJ2-7; 9 bases line up with TRBD1. The CDR3 has 15 amino acids. V lost 4 bases to trimming and J lost 2 bases; unmatched junction nucleotides: 6. The germline CDR1 and CDR2 sequences are SGHAT and FQNNGV.